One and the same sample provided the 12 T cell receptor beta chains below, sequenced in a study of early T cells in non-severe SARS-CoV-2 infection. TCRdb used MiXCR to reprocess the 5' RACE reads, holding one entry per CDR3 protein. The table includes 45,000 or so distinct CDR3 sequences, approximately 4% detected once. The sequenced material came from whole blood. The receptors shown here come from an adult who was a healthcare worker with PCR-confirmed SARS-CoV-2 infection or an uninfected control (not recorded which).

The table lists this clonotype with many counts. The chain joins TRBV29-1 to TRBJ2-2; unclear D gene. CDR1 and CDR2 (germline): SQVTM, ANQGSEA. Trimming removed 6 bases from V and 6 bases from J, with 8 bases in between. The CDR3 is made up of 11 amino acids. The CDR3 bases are TGCAGCGTCTCCCTCTCCGGGGAGCTGTTTTTT. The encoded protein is CSVSLSGELFF.

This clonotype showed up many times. The CDR3 DNA follows: TGCAGCGCCGACAGGGGGTCGTACAATGAGCAGTTCTTC. Translation gives CSADRGSYNEQFF. The gene calls are TRBV29-1 and TRBJ2-1; 9 bases align to TRBD1. The CDR3 loop spans 13 amino acids. With 7 bases clipped from V and 4 bases from J, the junction kept 5 bases outside the gene matches. Per germline, CDR1 SQVTM and CDR2 ANQGSEA.

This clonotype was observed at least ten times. The CDR3 spells CASSSVGTETETQYF. CDR3 DNA sequence: TGTGCCAGCAGTTCGGTCGGGACAGAGACAGAGACCCAGTACTTC. V usage is TRBV7-2 and J usage is TRBJ2-5; TRBD1 agrees at 7 bases. The V gene's germline CDR1 is SGHTA and CDR2 FQGNSA. This CDR3 is 15 amino acids long. V lost 6 bases to trimming and J lost 4 bases; unmatched junction nucleotides: 11.

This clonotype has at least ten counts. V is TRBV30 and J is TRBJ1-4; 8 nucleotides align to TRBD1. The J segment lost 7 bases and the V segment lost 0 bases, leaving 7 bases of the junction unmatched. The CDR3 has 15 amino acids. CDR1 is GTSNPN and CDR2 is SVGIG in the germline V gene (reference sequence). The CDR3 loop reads CAWSVPQGAVEKLFF. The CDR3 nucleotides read TGTGCCTGGAGTGTTCCCCAGGGGGCGGTTGAAAAACTGTTTTTT.

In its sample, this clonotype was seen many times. Here the CDR3 DNA reads TGTGCCAGCAGCCAAGCAGATACGCAGTATTTT. This gives the protein CASSQADTQYF. The V gene is TRBV3-1, the J gene TRBJ2-3; no firm D call. V shed 1 base and J shed 4 bases, with 0 bases lying between them. Germline V gene data show CDR1 as LGHDT and CDR2 as YNNKEL (reference sequence). The CDR3 extends over 11 amino acids.

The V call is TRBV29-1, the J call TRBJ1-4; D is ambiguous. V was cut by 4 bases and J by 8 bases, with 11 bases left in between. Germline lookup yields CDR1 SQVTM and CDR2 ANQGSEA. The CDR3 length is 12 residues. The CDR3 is CSVGTSYEKLFF. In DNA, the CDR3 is TGCAGCGTTGGGACGTCTTACGAAAAACTGTTTTTT.

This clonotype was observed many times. Here the CDR3 reads CSARTGKPPYEQYF. The DNA for the CDR3 is TGCAGTGCTAGGACAGGGAAGCCCCCCTACGAGCAGTACTTC. J is TRBJ2-7 and V is TRBV20-1, with 7 bases matching TRBD1. The CDR3 has 14 residues. Germline V gene sequence: CDR1 DFQATT, CDR2 SNEGSKA (reference sequence). V shed 3 bases and J 2 bases; nucleotides not matched to a gene: 7.

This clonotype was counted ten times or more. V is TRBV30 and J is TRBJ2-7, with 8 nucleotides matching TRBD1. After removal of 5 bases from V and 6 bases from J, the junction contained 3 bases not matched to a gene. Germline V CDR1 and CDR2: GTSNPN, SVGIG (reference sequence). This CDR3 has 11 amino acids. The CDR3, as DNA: TGTGCCTGGGCGACAGGGGCCGAGCAGTACTTC. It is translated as CAWATGAEQYF.

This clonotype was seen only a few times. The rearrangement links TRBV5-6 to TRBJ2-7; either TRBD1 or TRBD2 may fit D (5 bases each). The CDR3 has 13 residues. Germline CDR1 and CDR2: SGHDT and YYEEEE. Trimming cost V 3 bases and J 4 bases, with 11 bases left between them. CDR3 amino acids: CASSWGSRYEQYF. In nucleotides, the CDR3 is TGTGCCAGCAGCTGGGGGTCCAGGTACGAGCAGTACTTC.

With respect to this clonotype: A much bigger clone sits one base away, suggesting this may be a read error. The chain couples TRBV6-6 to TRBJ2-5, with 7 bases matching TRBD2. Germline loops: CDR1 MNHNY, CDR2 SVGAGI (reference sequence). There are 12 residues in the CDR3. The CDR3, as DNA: TGTGCCAGCAGCCAATGGCGGGAGAACCAGTACTTC. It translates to CASSQWRENQYF.

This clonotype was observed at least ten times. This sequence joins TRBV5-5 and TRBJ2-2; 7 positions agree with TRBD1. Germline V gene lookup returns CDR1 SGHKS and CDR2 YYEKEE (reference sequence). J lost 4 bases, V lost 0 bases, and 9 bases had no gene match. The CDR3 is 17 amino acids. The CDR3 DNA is TGTGCCAGCAGCTTGGATGGCGTAGGGGGCCTCACCGGGGAGCTGTTTTTT. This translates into CASSLDGVGGLTGELFF. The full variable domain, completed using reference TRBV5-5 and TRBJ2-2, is DAGVTQSPTHLIKTRGQQVTLRCSPISGHKSVSWYQQVLGQGPQFIFQYYEKEERGRGNFPDRFSARQFPNYSSELNVNALLLGDSALYLCASSLDGVGGLTGELFFGEGSRLTVL.

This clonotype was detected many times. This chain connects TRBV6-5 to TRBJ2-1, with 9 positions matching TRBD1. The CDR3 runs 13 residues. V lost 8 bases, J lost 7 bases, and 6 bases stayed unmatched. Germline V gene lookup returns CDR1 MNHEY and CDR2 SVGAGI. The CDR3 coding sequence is TGTGCCAGCGGGGGACAGGGTGAGAATGAGCAGTTCTTC. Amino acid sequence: CASGGQGENEQFF.